What follows are 15 T cell receptor beta chains derived from one specimen sequenced in a study of regulatory T cells in long-lasting Graves disease. Time point given: newly diagnosed GD, antithyroid drugs for less than 3 months. The TCR library was made from RNA that had been extracted from PBMCs in TRIzol. Library construction for TCR beta used iRepertoire HTBI primers and Arm-PCR of CDR3 regions. TCRdb re-called the multiplex PCR reads with MiXCR, one entry per CDR3 protein. This sample has roughly 500,000 distinct CDR3 sequences, with 14% found just once. This sample was shared with a second study, whose subject was T cells in Graves' hyperthyroidism and ophthalmopathy.

The sequenced sample was peripheral blood mononuclear cells (PBMCs), obtained at new diagnosis, from a patient treated with antithyroid drugs. These TCRs come from a woman aged 50 to 60 with Graves disease.

This clonotype was counted many times. The J gene is TRBJ2-5, the V gene TRBV20-1; possibly TRBD2 for D (6 bases). Germline values: CDR1 DFQATT, CDR2 SNEGSKA (reference sequence). V was shortened by 2 bases and J by 5 bases, with 18 bases between the two germline ends. This CDR3 comprises 15 residues. The CDR3 protein is CSARLGGGGVETQYF. The CDR3 coding sequence is TGCAGTGCTAGACTTGGGGGAGGTGGCGTGGAGACCCAGTACTTC.

This clonotype has ten or more counts. The chain links TRBV11-1 to TRBJ2-5; D is unresolved. V lost 1 base and J 2 bases, leaving 5 bases between the germline ends. The CDR3 spans 13 residues. Germline loops: CDR1 SGHAT, CDR2 FQDESV (reference sequence). In DNA, the CDR3 is TGTGCCAGCAGCTTAGACCCGCAAGAGACCCAGTACTTC. Amino acid sequence: CASSLDPQETQYF.

V is TRBV28 and J is TRBJ2-7, with D perhaps matching TRBD1 (6 bases). The CDR3 has 12 amino acids. Trimming left V 6 bases short and J 4 bases short, with 10 bases between. Germline lookup yields CDR1 MDHEN and CDR2 SYDVKM. The CDR3 DNA reads as TGTGCCAGCAGCAAACAGGGTTACGAGCAGTACTTC. Its translation is CASSKQGYEQYF.

CDR3 sequence (DNA): TGTGCCAGCAGCTCGGGACAGGGGCACGGAGATACGCAGTATTTT. It translates to CASSSGQGHGDTQYF. V usage is TRBV13 and J usage is TRBJ2-3; 10 positions agree with TRBD1. Germline CDR1 PRHDT, CDR2 FYEKMQ (reference sequence). J gave up 5 bases and V 4 bases, and 6 bases lay outside the gene matches. The CDR3 length is 15 residues. Filled out from reference TRBV13 and TRBJ2-3, the complete variable domain reads AAGVIQSPRHLIKEKRETATLKCYPIPRHDTVYWYQQGPGQDPQFLISFYEKMQSDKGSIPDRFSAQQFSDYHSELNMSSLELGDSALYFCASSSGQGHGDTQYFGPGTRLTVL.

This clonotype was picked up a small number of times. V and J are TRBV19 and TRBJ2-2, with 12 positions matching TRBD2. CDR3 length: 17 amino acids. The ends lost 1 base at V and 9 bases at J; junction bases unmatched: 9. CDR1 LNHDA and CDR2 SQIVND come from the germline V gene (reference sequence). The DNA for the CDR3 is TGTGCCAGTAGTATAGGTCAAGCCGGACTAGCGGGAAGGGAGCTGTTTTTT. Translated: CASSIGQAGLAGRELFF.

The V call is TRBV28, the J call TRBJ2-1; D may be TRBD1 (6 bases). CDR1 MDHEN and CDR2 SYDVKM come from the germline V gene. The CDR3 spans 14 residues. Trimming cost V 2 bases and J 5 bases, with 10 bases left between them. The CDR3, as DNA: TGTGCCAGCAGTTTACTAACAGGGCACAATGAGCAGTTCTTC. Protein product: CASSLLTGHNEQFF.

V usage is TRBV5-5 and J usage is TRBJ1-1, with TRBD1 identical over 11 bases. Germline V lookup: CDR1 SGHKS, CDR2 YYEKEE (reference sequence). V lost 2 bases, J lost 1 base, and 10 bases stayed unmatched. The CDR3 is 18 residues long. The CDR3 DNA reads as TGTGCCAGCAGCTTCGGCCTAGGACAGGGGGCAGGGAACACTGAAGCTTTCTTT. Translated, it gives CASSFGLGQGAGNTEAFF. Full variable domain (remainder filled in from reference TRBV5-5 and TRBJ1-1): DAGVTQSPTHLIKTRGQQVTLRCSPISGHKSVSWYQQVLGQGPQFIFQYYEKEERGRGNFPDRFSARQFPNYSSELNVNALLLGDSALYLCASSFGLGQGAGNTEAFFGQGTRLTVV.

This clonotype was counted many times. This chain links TRBV7-2 with TRBJ2-7, with TRBD1 matching over 7 bases. Unmatched junction bases numbered 10, after V lost 5 bases and J lost 0 bases. Germline CDR1 SGHTA, CDR2 FQGNSA. The CDR3 runs to 16 residues. Here the CDR3 reads CASSIPPGQSSYEQYF. The DNA of the CDR3 is TGTGCCAGCAGCATACCCCCGGGACAGAGCTCCTACGAGCAGTACTTC.

In this sample, this clonotype turned up many times. The rearrangement uses TRBV6-1 and TRBJ2-3, with TRBD2 identical over 7 bases. V shed 8 bases, J shed 6 bases, and the junction held 8 bases outside the gene matches. CDR1 and CDR2 from the germline V gene are MNHNS and SASEGT. The CDR3 contains 13 residues. CDR3 region: CASQRDPKDTQYF. As DNA, the CDR3 is TGTGCCAGCCAGCGGGACCCCAAGGATACGCAGTATTTT.

The genes are TRBV18 and TRBJ2-1; D gene ambiguous. V was pared by 4 bases and J by 8 bases, with 9 bases between. The CDR3 is 12 residues long. From germline, CDR1 is KGHSH and CDR2 LQKENI. The CDR3 nucleotides read TGTGCCAGCTCACTTCTGGTCGATGAGCAGTTCTTC. Translating gives CASSLLVDEQFF.

This clonotype was observed a handful of times. The chain is built from TRBV27 and TRBJ2-7; 7 bases align to TRBD1. CDR3 length equals 15 residues. Trimming removed 2 bases from V and 7 bases from J; junction bases left unmatched: 11. CDR1 and CDR2 from the germline V gene are MNHEY and SMNVEV (reference sequence). CDR3 residues: CASSLTLRQGVEQYF. For the CDR3, the DNA is TGTGCCAGCAGTTTAACCCTCCGACAGGGAGTTGAGCAGTACTTC.

This clonotype was seen repeatedly, ten times or more. This chain joins TRBV7-3 and TRBJ1-1; the D is unclear. CDR3 length: 15 amino acids. The V end was cut by 5 bases, the J end by 3 bases, with 16 bases between. CDR1 is SGHTA, CDR2 FQGTGA, per germline. CDR3 bases: TGTGCCAGCAGCACCGGGAGGAAAATCGACACTGAAGCTTTCTTT. It yields the protein CASSTGRKIDTEAFF.

J is TRBJ2-7 and V is TRBV5-1, with 7 bases fitting TRBD1. The CDR3 is 17 amino acids. The germline V gene encodes CDR1 SGHRS and CDR2 YFSETQ. Trimming cost V 1 base and J 2 bases; bases outside gene matches: 12. CDR3 bases: TGCGCCAGCAGCTTGTCTTCCCGGGACAGCGCGACCTACGAGCAGTACTTC. Its translation is CASSLSSRDSATYEQYF.

This clonotype was seen repeatedly, ten times or more. The rearrangement links TRBV2 to TRBJ1-5; 10 bases line up with TRBD1. V lost 5 bases and J lost 3; bases outside the gene matches: 4. From germline, CDR1 is SNHLY and CDR2 FYNNEI. The CDR3 is made up of 15 amino acids. CDR3 DNA sequence: TGTGCCAGCAGTACCGGGACAGGGGTCAATCAGCCCCAGCATTTT. It encodes CASSTGTGVNQPQHF.

Of note for this clonotype: A read error may explain this, as a much larger clone is one base away. The chain joins TRBV11-2 to TRBJ2-7; 7 bases fit TRBD2. Per germline, CDR1 SGHAT and CDR2 FQNNGV. The CDR3 covers 13 residues. CDR3 residues: CANSLGAGPAQYF. CDR3 bases: TGTGCCAACAGCTTAGGAGCGGGACCCGCCCAGTACTTC. Full variable domain (rest looked up from reference TRBV11-2 and TRBJ2-7): EAGVAQSPRYKIIEKRQSVAFWCNPISGHATLYWYQQILGQGPKLLIQFQNNGVVDDSQLPKDRFSAERLKGVDSTLKIQPAKLEDSAVYLCANSLGAGPAQYFGPGTRLTVT.